These 20 T cell receptor beta chains were all obtained from the same sample, sequenced in a study of regulatory T cells in long-lasting Graves disease. The time point was: newly diagnosed GD, antithyroid drugs for less than 3 months. The authors made the TCR library using RNA they extracted from PBMCs. The authors built TCR beta libraries using iRepertoire HTBI primers and Arm-PCR of CDR3 regions. Each CDR3 protein gets one entry after TCRdb re-called the multiplex PCR reads with MiXCR. Here the sample spans about 610,000 distinct CDR3 sequences, about 16% being singletons. Another study also made use of these data, one on T cells in Graves' hyperthyroidism and ophthalmopathy.

Material: peripheral blood mononuclear cells (PBMCs), obtained at new diagnosis, from a patient treated with antithyroid drugs. The receptor source for this set is a young man with Graves disease.

The chain recombines TRBV5-4 with TRBJ1-2; 8 positions match TRBD1. From germline, CDR1 is SGHNT and CDR2 YYREEE (reference sequence). The CDR3 loop spans 17 amino acids. V gave up 4 bases and J gave up 3 bases; unmatched junction bases: 14. The CDR3 nucleotides read TGTGCCAGCAGCGAATCGACCATCGGACAGGGAGACTATGGCTACACCTTC. Translating gives CASSESTIGQGDYGYTF.

This clonotype appeared a few times. The rearrangement links TRBV7-3 to TRBJ2-1; 7 bases agree with TRBD2. Germline lookup yields CDR1 SGHTA and CDR2 FQGTGA. The CDR3 covers 15 residues. J gave up 4 bases and V 5 bases, and 8 bases lay outside the gene matches. The CDR3 DNA sequence: TGTGCCAGCAGCCCCCGGGGGGAGGGTTACAATGAGCAGTTCTTC. Protein: CASSPRGEGYNEQFF.

This clonotype was picked up many times. This chain links TRBV5-1 with TRBJ1-2; a weak D match, TRBD1 (5 bases). Deletions cut 4 bases from V and 5 bases from J, with 18 bases between. Germline V gives CDR1 SGHRS, CDR2 YFSETQ. This CDR3 has 15 residues. In DNA form, the CDR3 reads TGCGCCAGCAGCAGGTTGCAGGGCAGCGGTTATGGCTACACCTTC. It specifies CASSRLQGSGYGYTF. Full variable domain (rest looked up from reference TRBV5-1 and TRBJ1-2): KAGVTQTPRYLIKTRGQQVTLSCSPISGHRSVSWYQQTPGQGLQFLFEYFSETQRNKGNFPGRFSGRQFSNSRSEMNVSTLELGDSALYLCASSRLQGSGYGYTFGSGTRLTVV.

This chain connects TRBV20-1 to TRBJ2-7, with 7 positions matching TRBD2. Germline V gives CDR1 DFQATT, CDR2 SNEGSKA (reference sequence). The CDR3 is 15 residues long. After removal of 4 bases from V and 6 bases from J, the junction contained 15 bases not matched to a gene. CDR3 nucleotide sequence: TGCAGTGCTACCCTTGGCGGGAGTGACAGTCTCGAGCAGTACTTC. Its translation is CSATLGGSDSLEQYF.

This clonotype was picked up a small number of times. V usage is TRBV9 and J usage is TRBJ1-1; D is unresolved. CDR1 is SGDLS and CDR2 is YYNGEE in the germline V gene. V gave up 0 bases and J gave up 4 bases, with 10 bases separating them. CDR3 length equals 14 residues. The CDR3 coding sequence is TGTGCCAGCAGCGTAGATCTGGTTGCCACTGAAGCTTTCTTT. Translation: CASSVDLVATEAFF.

This clonotype has just a few counts. This chain joins TRBV6-1 and TRBJ2-5; the D gene is possibly TRBD1 (6 bases). Deletions cut 6 bases from V and 5 bases from J, with 19 bases between. The CDR3 sequence is 15 residues long. Germline-derived CDR1 and CDR2 are MNHNS and SASEGT. The CDR3 coding sequence is TGTGCCAGCAGCCTCTACAGGGTAGGGACGGAGACCCAGTACTTC. As protein: CASSLYRVGTETQYF.

This clonotype was seen at least ten times. The chain couples TRBV30 to TRBJ1-3; maybe TRBD1 (5 bases). Per the germline V gene, CDR1 is GTSNPN and CDR2 is SVGIG (reference sequence). The CDR3 covers 14 residues. Between the trimmed V and J ends, which lost 4 bases and 4 bases, there was a span of 14 bases. CDR3 sequence reads: CAWNPSGFGNTIYF. In nucleotides, the CDR3 is TGTGCCTGGAACCCCTCAGGGTTCGGAAACACCATATATTTT.

This CDR3 reads CSATLESNNEQFF. The CDR3 bases are TGCAGTGCCACCCTCGAGTCTAACAATGAGCAGTTCTTC. This chain links TRBV20-1 with TRBJ2-1; no firm D call. This CDR3 comprises 13 residues. CDR1 DFQATT and CDR2 SNEGSKA come from the germline V gene (reference sequence). The V and J ends lost 6 bases and 5 bases respectively, with 14 bases between them.

The gene calls are TRBV6-1 and TRBJ1-1; D gene ambiguous. This CDR3 has 13 amino acids. The germline gives CDR1 MNHNS, CDR2 SASEGT. Trimming took off 6 bases at V and 6 bases at J, with 14 bases between the two ends. The chain's CDR3 is CASRQSAVPEAFF. The CDR3 nucleotides are TGTGCCAGCAGACAGAGTGCCGTCCCTGAAGCTTTCTTT.

This CDR3 is CASSYIAGVNTGELFF. CDR3 DNA: TGTGCCAGCAGTTACATAGCGGGAGTAAACACCGGGGAGCTGTTTTTT. The V call is TRBV28, the J call TRBJ2-2; TRBD2 matches 9 bases. The J segment lost 2 bases and the V segment lost 4 bases, leaving 5 bases of the junction unmatched. The CDR3 consists of 16 residues. The germline CDR1 and CDR2 sequences are MDHEN and SYDVKM.

J is TRBJ1-1 and V is TRBV28; D uncertain. CDR1 is MDHEN and CDR2 is SYDVKM in the germline V gene. The CDR3 has 13 amino acids. Trimming stripped 6 bases from V and 2 bases from J, with 10 bases between. The CDR3, as DNA: TGTGCCAGCAGCCGCAACTCCAACACTGAAGCTTTCTTT. This codes for CASSRNSNTEAFF.

This clonotype occurred many times. This sequence joins TRBV20-1 and TRBJ2-5; D perhaps matches TRBD2 (6 bases). The germline V and J ends were trimmed by 6 bases and 4 bases, with 18 bases remaining between them. CDR3 length: 14 residues. Germline V gene lookup returns CDR1 DFQATT and CDR2 SNEGSKA (reference sequence). This CDR3 reads CSANRESRLETQYF. The CDR3 bases are TGCAGTGCCAACCGGGAGTCTAGACTAGAGACCCAGTACTTC.

The CDR3 nucleotides read TGCAGCGTTGAACACGCGGAGAGAAAACCCTACGAGCAGTACTTC. As protein: CSVEHAERKPYEQYF. This sequence joins TRBV29-1 and TRBJ2-7, with D hard to call. Per the germline V gene, CDR1 is SQVTM and CDR2 is ANQGSEA. V was pared by 2 bases and J by 2 bases, with 16 bases between. The length of the CDR3 is 15 residues.

This clonotype was seen ten or more times. This sequence joins TRBV20-1 and TRBJ2-1; 11 bases map to TRBD2. CDR1 is DFQATT and CDR2 is SNEGSKA in the germline V gene (reference sequence). This CDR3 is built from 16 residues. Germline trimming cut 0 bases from V and 9 bases from J; bases unmatched to any gene: 10. The CDR3 DNA reads TGCAGTGCTAGAGATCTTCGGTTAGCGGGAGGGCTTGAGCAGTTCTTC. It codes for CSARDLRLAGGLEQFF.

The chain recombines TRBV5-5 with TRBJ2-2; D is unclear. CDR3 length: 14 amino acids. V was trimmed by 4 bases and J by 7 bases, leaving 14 bases between them. CDR1 SGHKS and CDR2 YYEKEE come from the germline V gene (reference sequence). CDR3 DNA sequence: TGTGCCAGCAGCGGGCGGCTCAGTGGCGGGGAGCTGTTTTTT. This codes for CASSGRLSGGELFF.

This clonotype was detected ten times or more. The chain recombines TRBV30 with TRBJ1-3; 7 bases match TRBD1. Germline trimming cut 3 bases from V and 1 base from J; bases unmatched to any gene: 0. There are 13 residues in the CDR3. The V gene's germline CDR1 is GTSNPN and CDR2 SVGIG (reference sequence). The CDR3 spells CAWRTGSGNTIYF. The CDR3 DNA sequence: TGTGCCTGGAGGACAGGGTCTGGAAACACCATATATTTT.

This clonotype was recorded many times. The chain carries TRBV12-3 or TRBV12-4 and TRBJ1-1; the match to TRBD1 covers 8 bases. Trimming removed 5 bases from V and 1 base from J; junction bases left unmatched: 6. This CDR3 is 15 amino acids long. The CDR3 DNA reads TGTGCCAGCAGTGCCACGACAGGGGCGAACACTGAAGCTTTCTTT. Translated, it gives CASSATTGANTEAFF.

As to this clonotype: Since a much larger clone is just one base distant, this may be a read error. The chain carries TRBV7-8 and TRBJ2-1; possibly TRBD1 for D (6 bases). This CDR3 comprises 18 residues. CDR1 SGHVS and CDR2 FQNEAQ come from the germline V gene. Trimming took off 5 bases at V and 2 bases at J, with 22 bases between the two ends. CDR3 sequence reads: CASSPSVGTRSPYNEQFF. The CDR3 bases are TGTGCCAGCAGCCCATCGGTCGGGACAAGGAGCCCCTACAATGAGCAGTTCTTC.

The sample holds many counts of this clonotype. The V gene is TRBV12-3 or TRBV12-4, the J gene TRBJ1-5, with D possibly TRBD1 on 5 matching bases. The CDR3 is 15 residues long. The ends were cut back, 6 bases at V and 1 base at J, with 13 bases in the middle. CDR3 region: CASRMNRQSNQPQHF. The CDR3 DNA reads as TGTGCCAGCAGGATGAATCGACAGAGCAATCAGCCCCAGCATTTT.

Many counts were recorded for this clonotype. The chain is built from TRBV20-1 and TRBJ1-1; 7 nucleotides align to TRBD1. Germline V CDR1 and CDR2: DFQATT, SNEGSKA (reference sequence). J was trimmed by 6 bases and V by 3 bases; bases with no gene match: 10. CDR3 length: 14 amino acids. CDR3 bases: TGCAGTGCTAGGGAACAGGGGCGGGGACCTGAAGCTTTCTTT. Translated, it gives CSAREQGRGPEAFF.